The 25 T cell receptor beta chains in this list originate from one sample, sequenced in a study of early T cells in non-severe SARS-CoV-2 infection. TCRdb reprocessed the 5' RACE reads with MiXCR, giving one entry per CDR3 protein. The sample holds 56,000 or so distinct CDR3 sequences, roughly a tenth seen once. Sequencing input: whole blood. The origin of the receptors is an adult who was a healthcare worker with PCR-confirmed SARS-CoV-2 infection or an uninfected control (not recorded which).

This clonotype came up many times. The chain employs TRBV7-2 and TRBJ2-1; 14 bases map to TRBD2. The junction had 7 bases not matched to a gene; V was cut back by 5 bases and J by 7 bases. Germline V gene data show CDR1 as SGHTA and CDR2 as FQGNSA. The CDR3 spans 16 residues. The CDR3 nucleotides read TGTGCCAGCAGCCCAGGGACTAGCGGGAGAGGTAATGAGCAGTTCTTC. It specifies CASSPGTSGRGNEQFF.

This clonotype was counted only a few times. The chain recombines TRBV4-1 with TRBJ2-1; 9 bases are a match to TRBD1. The CDR3 is 13 residues long. Germline V gives CDR1 MGHRA, CDR2 YSYEKL. Trimming cost V 1 base and J 12 bases; bases outside gene matches: 4. The CDR3 DNA follows: TGCGCCAGCAGCCAAGGACAGGGGGGGCGGCAGTTCTTC. Protein: CASSQGQGGRQFF.

The sample holds many counts of this clonotype. This chain joins TRBV5-1 and TRBJ1-2; 7 bases align to TRBD1. CDR3 length: 14 residues. The ends lost 0 bases at V and 5 bases at J; junction bases unmatched: 4. Germline V gives CDR1 SGHRS, CDR2 YFSETQ. CDR3 protein: CASSLDRGGYGYTF. The CDR3 DNA follows: TGCGCCAGCAGCTTGGACAGGGGTGGTTATGGCTACACCTTC.

This clonotype was found many times. This chain connects TRBV28 to TRBJ2-7; D tentatively fits TRBD1 or TRBD2 (6 bases each). Per germline, CDR1 MDHEN and CDR2 SYDVKM. Trimming removed 1 base from V and 5 bases from J, with 18 bases in between. There are 16 residues in the CDR3. The CDR3 protein is CASSLSAQGRKNEQYF. DNA of the CDR3: TGTGCCAGCAGTTTATCGGCCCAGGGGAGGAAAAACGAGCAGTACTTC.

This clonotype has only a few counts. This chain joins TRBV7-9 and TRBJ1-2; TRBD1 is a possible D gene (6 bases). This CDR3 is built from 13 residues. The V gene lost 5 bases and the J gene lost 4 bases, with 11 bases spanning the gap. Germline CDR1 and CDR2: SEHNR and FQNEAQ (reference sequence). The CDR3 sequence is CASSPGQLYGYTF. CDR3 coding DNA: TGTGCCAGCAGCCCCGGACAGCTCTATGGCTACACCTTC.

This clonotype was seen repeatedly, ten times or more. The rearrangement uses TRBV18 and TRBJ1-5; no reliable D call. Germline CDR1 reads KGHSH; CDR2 reads LQKENI. This CDR3 region has 16 residues. Trimming removed 1 base at V and 2 bases at J, with 12 bases between. For the CDR3, the DNA is TGTGCCAGCTCACCACTAAAGGTGATGGGCAATCAGCCCCAGCATTTT. Translated: CASSPLKVMGNQPQHF. The entire variable domain, with the rest obtained from reference TRBV18 and TRBJ1-5, is as follows: NAGVMQNPRHLVRRRGQEARLRCSPMKGHSHVYWYRQLPEEGLKFMVYLQKENIIDESGMPKERFSAEFPKEGPSILRIQQVVRGDSAAYFCASSPLKVMGNQPQHFGDGTRLSIL.

There are many counts of this clonotype. The chain links TRBV2 to TRBJ2-2; D not resolved. Trimming took 7 bases from V and 6 from J, leaving 9 bases between them. The CDR3 sequence is 12 residues long. Germline V gene data show CDR1 as SNHLY and CDR2 as FYNNEI. The CDR3 loop reads CASTKESGELFF. The CDR3 coding sequence is TGTGCCAGCACCAAGGAATCCGGGGAGCTGTTTTTT. Full variable domain (remainder filled in from reference TRBV2 and TRBJ2-2): EPEVTQTPSHQVTQMGQEVILRCVPISNHLYFYWYRQILGQKVEFLVSFYNNEISEKSEIFDDQFSVERPDGSNFTLKIRSTKLEDSAMYFCASTKESGELFFGEGSRLTVL.

This clonotype was found a few times. The chain employs TRBV10-3 and TRBJ2-7; 8 bases fit TRBD1. The ends lost 3 bases at V and 5 bases at J; junction bases unmatched: 9. Germline V gene sequence: CDR1 ENHRY, CDR2 SYGVKD. CDR3 size: 15 residues. The CDR3 here is CAISEPSRGHDEQYF. The CDR3 nucleotides are TGTGCCATCAGTGAACCGAGCAGGGGGCACGACGAGCAGTACTTC.

This clonotype was seen more than once but under ten times. The gene calls are TRBV5-1 and TRBJ2-3; the match to TRBD2 covers 10 bases. The germline V gene has CDR1 SGHRS and CDR2 YFSETQ. There are 14 residues in the CDR3. With 2 bases clipped from V and 4 bases from J, the junction kept 1 base outside the gene matches. The CDR3 bases are TGCGCCAGCAGCTTAGGGACTAGCGCAGATACGCAGTATTTT. Amino acids: CASSLGTSADTQYF. The full variable domain, with the rest looked up from reference TRBV5-1 and TRBJ2-3, is KAGVTQTPRYLIKTRGQQVTLSCSPISGHRSVSWYQQTPGQGLQFLFEYFSETQRNKGNFPGRFSGRQFSNSRSEMNVSTLELGDSALYLCASSLGTSADTQYFGPGTRLTVL.

This chain joins TRBV4-2 and TRBJ2-1, with D maybe TRBD1 (5 bases). The V gene's germline CDR1 is LGHNA and CDR2 YNFKEQ. The CDR3 has 13 amino acids. V dropped 0 bases and J dropped 9 bases, with 9 bases sitting between them. The CDR3 DNA reads as TGTGCCAGCAGCCAAGATCAGGGTTTTGAGCAGTTCTTC. Amino acids: CASSQDQGFEQFF.

This clonotype came up a few times. V is TRBV25-1 and J is TRBJ2-5; no clear D gene. Trimming took off 2 bases at V and 4 bases at J, with 11 bases between the two ends. The CDR3 has 14 residues. CDR1 and CDR2 from the germline V gene are MGHDK and SYGVNS. The CDR3, as DNA: TGTGCCAGCAGTGAAGTGGGAATCAGAGAGACCCAGTACTTC. Translating gives CASSEVGIRETQYF.

The chain is built from TRBV6-6 and TRBJ1-1, with D uncertain. Trimming removed 2 bases at V and 4 bases at J, with 23 bases between. Germline V lookup: CDR1 MNHNY, CDR2 SVGAGI (reference sequence). This CDR3 contains 18 residues. In nucleotides, the CDR3 is TGTGCCAGCAGTTACCGGTGGGCCCCGAAAGGGTGGGGCACTGAAGCTTTCTTT. It yields the protein CASSYRWAPKGWGTEAFF.

The V and J genes are TRBV27 and TRBJ2-4, with 8 positions matching TRBD1. The CDR3 length is 17 residues. Looked up from germline, CDR1 is MNHEY and CDR2 is SMNVEV (reference sequence). The V segment lost 6 bases and the J segment 0 bases; nucleotides outside the gene matches: 10. The CDR3 sequence: CASSRDRGVLAKNIQYF. CDR3 nucleotides: TGTGCCAGCAGCCGAGACAGGGGCGTATTAGCCAAAAACATTCAGTACTTC.

This clonotype was counted many times. The chain carries TRBV7-2 and TRBJ1-5, with a weak D call TRBD1 (6 bases). The CDR3 extends over 13 amino acids. Per germline, CDR1 SGHTA and CDR2 FQGNSA. V dropped 2 bases and J dropped 6 bases, with 8 bases sitting between them. The CDR3 reads CASSLKGGQPQHF. Written as DNA, the CDR3 is TGTGCCAGCAGCTTAAAGGGGGGTCAGCCCCAGCATTTT.

This clonotype occurred many times. The rearrangement uses TRBV5-1 and TRBJ2-2; 11 bases are shared with TRBD2. The ends lost 4 bases at V and 6 bases at J; junction bases unmatched: 8. This CDR3 contains 16 residues. Germline values: CDR1 SGHRS, CDR2 YFSETQ. CDR3 nucleotides: TGCGCCAGCAGCCCCTTGACTAGCGGGAAGGCCGGGGAGCTGTTTTTT. Translated, it gives CASSPLTSGKAGELFF.

This chain joins TRBV25-1 and TRBJ2-7, with TRBD1 as a possible D gene (6 bases). V was clipped by 10 bases and J by 3 bases, with 10 bases between them. Germline CDR1 and CDR2: MGHDK and SYGVNS. This CDR3 has 11 amino acids. The chain's CDR3 is CATEQGYEQYF. In DNA form, the CDR3 reads TGTGCCACTGAACAGGGCTACGAGCAGTACTTC.

This clonotype was recorded at least ten times. This chain links TRBV20-1 with TRBJ2-7, with D hard to call. The CDR3 is made up of 10 amino acids. Germline values: CDR1 DFQATT, CDR2 SNEGSKA (reference sequence). Trimming stripped 8 bases from V and 4 bases from J, with 9 bases between. The CDR3 sequence is CSTGEYEQYF. The CDR3 nucleotides are TGCAGTACCGGCGAGTACGAGCAGTACTTC.

The table lists this clonotype with many counts. The CDR3 spells CASSLPWEALDSPLHF. In DNA, the CDR3 is TGTGCCAGCAGCTTACCTTGGGAGGCGCTGGATTCACCCCTCCACTTT. The gene calls are TRBV7-8 and TRBJ1-6, with no clear D. Germline V CDR1 and CDR2: SGHVS, FQNEAQ. The V gene lost 2 bases and the J gene lost 8 bases, with 16 bases spanning the gap. The CDR3 is 16 amino acids.

This clonotype came up many times. This chain uses TRBV5-4 with TRBJ2-3, with 8 bases lining up with TRBD2. Germline trimming cut 4 bases from V and 2 bases from J; bases unmatched to any gene: 9. This CDR3 has 16 amino acids. Germline V gives CDR1 SGHNT, CDR2 YYREEE (reference sequence). The CDR3 reads CASSRGAGDYTDTQYF. The CDR3 bases are TGTGCCAGCAGCCGAGGAGCGGGAGATTACACAGATACGCAGTATTTT.

This clonotype was seen only a few times. V is TRBV29-1 and J is TRBJ2-7, with D unclear. Looked up from germline, CDR1 is SQVTM and CDR2 is ANQGSEA. V was shortened by 3 bases and J by 3 bases, with 12 bases between the two germline ends. This CDR3 region has 13 residues. This chain's CDR3 is CSVDGPRGYEQYF. DNA for the CDR3: TGCAGCGTTGACGGGCCCAGAGGCTACGAGCAGTACTTC.

This clonotype has a count of ten or more. The chain recombines TRBV20-1 with TRBJ1-1; 8 bases match TRBD1. The CDR3 has 13 amino acids. The V segment lost 5 bases and the J segment 4 bases; nucleotides outside the gene matches: 6. CDR1 DFQATT and CDR2 SNEGSKA come from the germline V gene (reference sequence). CDR3 sequence reads: CSAARGPVTEAFF. The CDR3 coding sequence is TGCAGTGCTGCCAGGGGGCCGGTCACTGAAGCTTTCTTT.

The V and J genes are TRBV24-1 and TRBJ1-5; D ambiguous. The length of the CDR3 is 14 residues. Germline CDR1 is KGHDR and CDR2 is SFDVKD. Trimming removed 3 bases at V and 7 bases at J, with 12 bases between. The CDR3 sequence: CATSDPFTNQPQHF. The CDR3, as DNA: TGTGCCACCAGTGATCCCTTCACGAACCAGCCCCAGCATTTT.

This clonotype has only one observation. The chain carries TRBV20-1 and TRBJ2-7; D not certain. The CDR3 runs to 11 residues. Trimming removed 6 bases at V and 6 bases at J, with 12 bases between. Germline V gene lookup returns CDR1 DFQATT and CDR2 SNEGSKA (reference sequence). The CDR3 region is CSANREPEQYF. The CDR3 DNA follows: TGCAGTGCCAACCGTGAGCCCGAGCAGTACTTC.

This clonotype came up once. A read error may be the cause here, since a much bigger clone is one base away. The chain joins TRBV7-8 to TRBJ2-3; TRBD1 might be the D (6 bases). Trimming removed 3 bases from V and 3 bases from J, with 10 bases in between. Germline V gives CDR1 SGHVS, CDR2 FQNEAQ. The CDR3 is made up of 14 amino acids. The CDR3 nucleotides are TGTGCCAGCAGCTTTAACAGGGTAACAGATACGCAGTATTTT. It specifies CASSFNRVTDTQYF. The full variable domain, in which reference TRBV7-8 and TRBJ2-3 provide the parts outside the CDR3, is GAGVSQSPRYKVAKRGQDVALRCDPISGHVSLFWYQQALGQGPEFLTYFQNEAQLDKSGLPSDRFFAERPEGSVSTLKIQRTQQEDSAVYLCASSFNRVTDTQYFGPGTRLTVL.

This clonotype appeared many times. This rearrangement joins TRBV7-2 to TRBJ2-2; TRBD2 matches at 10 bases. The V gene's germline CDR1 is SGHTA and CDR2 FQGNSA. Trimming took 4 bases from V and 2 from J; bases not matched to a gene: 7. The CDR3 sequence is 17 residues long. CDR3 sequence reads: CASSYLAGVGNTGELFF. In nucleotides, the CDR3 is TGTGCCAGCAGCTACCTAGCGGGAGTAGGAAACACCGGGGAGCTGTTTTTT.